Below, 6 T cell receptor beta chains from the same sample are listed, as sequenced in a study of preoperative IRX-2 immunotherapy in early breast cancer. Stated treatment: preoperative locoregional IRX-2 cytokine immunotherapy. Data came from immunoSEQ multiplex PCR; TCRdb stores just in-frame clones and leaves some out. The table includes 95,000 to 100,000 clones, 70% to 90% detected once. This specimen consisted of tumor tissue, obtained after IRX-2 immunotherapy. The origin of the receptors is a human donor with breast cancer.

J is TRBJ1-2 and V is TRBV7-6; a weak D match, TRBD1 (5 bases). Trimming stripped 2 bases from V and 4 bases from J, with 14 bases between. Germline CDR1 is SGHVS and CDR2 is FNYEAQ. This CDR3 is 15 amino acids long. The CDR3, as DNA: TGTGCCAGCAGCTTACGGTCGGGGGTGATCTATGGCTACACCTTC. Protein: CASSLRSGVIYGYTF.

The V call is TRBV28, the J call TRBJ1-2; a weak D match, TRBD1 (6 bases). V lost 10 bases and J 9 bases, leaving 21 bases between the germline ends. The germline CDR1 and CDR2 sequences are MDHEN and SYDVKM. The CDR3 totals 13 residues. As DNA, the CDR3 is TGTGCCACCGAGGACAGCATCAGATGGAGCTACACCTTC. It codes for CATEDSIRWSYTF.

The chain employs TRBV10-2 and TRBJ2-7; D is perhaps TRBD2 (6 bases). The V gene's germline CDR1 is WSHSY and CDR2 SAAADI. CDR3 length: 13 amino acids. The germline V and J ends were trimmed by 4 bases and 4 bases, with 11 bases remaining between them. The CDR3 nucleotides read TGCGCCAGCAGTGTAGGAGGGACTTACGAGCAGTACTTC. It specifies CASSVGGTYEQYF.

V is TRBV6-8 and J is TRBJ1-1; D may be TRBD1 (5 bases). This CDR3 region has 13 residues. Germline loops: CDR1 MNHGY, CDR2 SAAAGT. V lost 8 bases, J lost 0 bases, and 10 bases lay in between. CDR3: CASGRQMNTEAFF. The CDR3 DNA reads as TGTGCCAGCGGACGACAGATGAACACTGAAGCTTTCTTT.

J is TRBJ1-3 and V is TRBV5-1, with D maybe TRBD1 (6 bases). The V end lost 0 bases, the J end lost 2 bases, and 9 bases lay between the germline ends. The CDR3 sequence is 15 residues long. Germline loops: CDR1 SGHRS, CDR2 YFSETQ. In DNA, the CDR3 is TGCGCCAGCAGCTTGGCTACAGGGCCTGGAAACACCATATATTTT. It yields the protein CASSLATGPGNTIYF.

This rearrangement joins TRBV6-8 to TRBJ2-2; 13 bases line up with TRBD2. Germline V gives CDR1 MNHGY, CDR2 SAAAGT. J was trimmed by 8 bases and V by 5 bases; bases with no gene match: 11. The CDR3 runs to 17 residues. As DNA, the CDR3 is TGTGCCAGCAGTAGAGGCCCGACTAGCGGGAGGAAAGGGGAGCTGTTTTTT. Translated, it gives CASSRGPTSGRKGELFF.